These T cell receptor beta chains were read from a single sample in a study of beta chain features in type 1 diabetes. Assay used: immunoSEQ multiplex PCR; TCRdb lists only in-frame clones, some missing. The data show under 150,000 clones, with 15% to 20% seen just once and roughly 2.6% held by the top ten. Sequencing was performed on central memory CD4+ T cells from blood. The origin of the receptors is a man younger than 35 with type 1 diabetes. CDR3s include the opening cysteine and the closing phenylalanine or tryptophan. D genes are given only for firm matches. Clone size appears in some rows only: once, few, many, or a class for an expanded clone.

NA,TRBV4-3,TRBJ2-7,NA,CASSQEYGYEQYF,TGCGCCAGCAGCCAAGAATACGGCTACGAGCAGTACTTC
NA,TRBV5-1,TRBJ2-7,TRBD2,CASSLEREALHEQYF,TGCGCCAGCAGCTTGGAGCGGGAGGCCCTCCACGAGCAGTACTTC
NA,TRBV23-1,TRBJ2-7,NA,CASRTNYEQYF,TGCGCCAGCAGAACAAACTACGAGCAGTACTTC
few,TRBV5-4,TRBJ2-5,NA,CASSLDQETQYF,TGTGCCAGCAGCTTGGACCAAGAGACCCAGTACTTC
few,TRBV7-2,TRBJ1-5,TRBD1,CASSLGRGRGYQPQHF,TGTGCCAGCAGCTTAGGTAGGGGGCGAGGCTATCAGCCCCAGCATTTT
few,TRBV7-9,TRBJ2-1,TRBD2,CASSLSGTSGNNEQFF,TGTGCCAGCAGCTTAAGTGGGACTAGCGGCAACAATGAGCAGTTCTTC
NA,TRBV9,TRBJ2-7,TRBD1,CASTKTGDGYEQYF,TGTGCCAGCACCAAGACAGGGGATGGCTACGAGCAGTACTTC
NA,TRBV7-6,TRBJ2-3,TRBD2,CASRPGLAAATQYF,TGTGCCAGCAGGCCGGGACTAGCGGCCGCTACGCAGTATTTT
few,TRBV7-2,TRBJ2-5,TRBD2,CATFLLGGETQYF,TGTGCCACCTTCTTGTTGGGGGGGGAGACCCAGTACTTC
few,TRBV5-1,TRBJ2-5,NA,CASSLSGTTIQETQYF,TGCGCCAGCAGCTTGTCTGGAACTACCATTCAAGAGACCCAGTACTTC
few,TRBV7-9,TRBJ2-1,NA,CASSRGPGEHNEQFF,TGTGCCAGCAGCCGCGGGCCAGGGGAGCACAATGAGCAGTTCTTC
few,TRBV5-6,TRBJ2-3,TRBD1,CASTLTGVHLDTQYF,TGTGCCAGCACCTTGACAGGGGTTCACTTGGATACGCAGTATTTT
few,TRBV6-6,TRBJ2-7,NA,CASSLFLEQYF,TGTGCCAGCAGTTTATTCCTCGAGCAGTACTTC
NA,TRBV4-2,TRBJ2-2,TRBD2,CATRGRESGELFF,TGTGCCACCCGAGGGAGGGAATCCGGGGAGCTGTTTTTT
NA,TRBV6-1,TRBJ2-7,NA,CASNHDPAGEQYF,TGTGCCAGCAACCATGACCCAGCCGGCGAGCAGTACTTC
few,TRBV29-1,TRBJ2-5,TRBD1,CSANRGLKETQYF,TGCAGCGCTAACAGGGGGCTTAAGGAGACCCAGTACTTC
NA,TRBV7-8,TRBJ2-7,TRBD1,CASSPDRVQYF,TGTGCCAGCAGCCCAGACAGGGTGCAGTACTTC